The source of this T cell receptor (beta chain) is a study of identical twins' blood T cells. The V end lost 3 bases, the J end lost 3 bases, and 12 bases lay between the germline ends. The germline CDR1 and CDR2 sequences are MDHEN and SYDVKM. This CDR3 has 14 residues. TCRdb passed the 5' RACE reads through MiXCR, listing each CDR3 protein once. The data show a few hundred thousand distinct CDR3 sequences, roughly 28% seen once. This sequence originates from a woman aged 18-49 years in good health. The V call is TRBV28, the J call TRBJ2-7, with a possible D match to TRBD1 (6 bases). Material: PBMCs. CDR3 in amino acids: CASSFDRQGYEQYF. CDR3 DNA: TGTGCCAGCAGTTTCGACAGGCAAGGCTACGAGCAGTACTTC.